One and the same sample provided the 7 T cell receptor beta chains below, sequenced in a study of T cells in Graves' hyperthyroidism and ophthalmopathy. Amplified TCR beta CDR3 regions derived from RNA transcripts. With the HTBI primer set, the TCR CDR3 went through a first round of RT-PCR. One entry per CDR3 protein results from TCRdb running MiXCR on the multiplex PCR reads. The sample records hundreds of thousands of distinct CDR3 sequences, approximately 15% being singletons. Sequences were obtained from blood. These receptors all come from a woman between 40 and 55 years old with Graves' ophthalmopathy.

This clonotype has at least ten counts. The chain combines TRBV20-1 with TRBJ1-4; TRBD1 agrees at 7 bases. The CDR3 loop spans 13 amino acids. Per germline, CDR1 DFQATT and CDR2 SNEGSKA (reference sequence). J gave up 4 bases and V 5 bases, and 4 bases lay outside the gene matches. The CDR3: CSALTGLNEKLFF. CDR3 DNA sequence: TGCAGTGCTTTGACAGGGCTTAATGAAAAACTGTTTTTT.

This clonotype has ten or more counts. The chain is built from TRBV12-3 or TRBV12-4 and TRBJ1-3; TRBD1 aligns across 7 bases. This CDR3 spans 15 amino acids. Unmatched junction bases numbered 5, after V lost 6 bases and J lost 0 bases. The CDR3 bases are TGTGCCAGCAGGTCGGGACAGAACTCTGGAAACACCATATATTTT. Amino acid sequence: CASRSGQNSGNTIYF.

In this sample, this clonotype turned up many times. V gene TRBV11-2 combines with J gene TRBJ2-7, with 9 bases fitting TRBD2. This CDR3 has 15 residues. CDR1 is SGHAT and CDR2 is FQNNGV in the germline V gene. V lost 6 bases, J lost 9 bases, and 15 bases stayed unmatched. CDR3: CASSPGAGGPHGQYF. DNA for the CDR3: TGTGCCAGCAGTCCCGGAGCGGGAGGCCCCCACGGGCAGTACTTC. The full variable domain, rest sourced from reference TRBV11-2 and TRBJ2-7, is EAGVAQSPRYKIIEKRQSVAFWCNPISGHATLYWYQQILGQGPKLLIQFQNNGVVDDSQLPKDRFSAERLKGVDSTLKIQPAKLEDSAVYLCASSPGAGGPHGQYFGPGTRLTVT.

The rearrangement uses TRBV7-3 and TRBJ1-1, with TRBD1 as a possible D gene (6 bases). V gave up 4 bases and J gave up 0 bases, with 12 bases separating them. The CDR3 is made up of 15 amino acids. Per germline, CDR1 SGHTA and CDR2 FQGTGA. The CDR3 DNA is TGTGCCAGCAGCTCACAGGGACGGATGAACACTGAAGCTTTCTTT. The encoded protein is CASSSQGRMNTEAFF.

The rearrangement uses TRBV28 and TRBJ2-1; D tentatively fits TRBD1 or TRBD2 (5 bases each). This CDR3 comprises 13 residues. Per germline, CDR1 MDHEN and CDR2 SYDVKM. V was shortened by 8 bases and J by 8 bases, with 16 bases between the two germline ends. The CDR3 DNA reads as TGTGCCAGCGCCGGGGCCCCGAGGGATGAGCAGTTCTTC. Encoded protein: CASAGAPRDEQFF. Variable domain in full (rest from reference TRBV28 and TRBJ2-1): DVKVTQSSRYLVKRTGEKVFLECVQDMDHENMFWYRQDPGLGLRLIYFSYDVKMKEKGDIPEGYSVSREKKERFSLILESASTNQTSMYLCASAGAPRDEQFFGPGTRLTVL.

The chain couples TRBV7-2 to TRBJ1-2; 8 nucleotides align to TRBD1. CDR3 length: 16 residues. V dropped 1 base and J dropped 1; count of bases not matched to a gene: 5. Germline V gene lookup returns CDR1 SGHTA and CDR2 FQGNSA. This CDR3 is CASSLGGTGVNYGYTF. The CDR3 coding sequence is TGTGCCAGCAGCTTAGGCGGGACAGGAGTTAACTATGGCTACACCTTC.

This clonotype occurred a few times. The CDR3 is CASSRRLPEDTQYF. DNA for the CDR3: TGTGCCAGCAGCCGACGACTCCCCGAGGATACGCAGTATTTT. The chain links TRBV16 to TRBJ2-3; no clear D gene. Germline loops: CDR1 KGHSY, CDR2 FQNENV. The CDR3 runs to 14 residues. The V and J ends lost 4 bases and 6 bases respectively, with 14 bases between them.